This T cell receptor (beta chain) was recorded in a study of OX40 agonist ivuxolimab in advanced cancers. V lost 4 bases to trimming and J lost 5 bases; unmatched junction nucleotides: 11. Germline V CDR1 and CDR2: SGHRS, YFSETQ. There are 15 residues in the CDR3. Study findings and constraints: A proportion of nonresponders additionally exhibited low normalized T-cell clonal expansion.

Autoimmune disease history or systemic immunosuppression barred patients. A remark on this clone: What it binds is not known.

The protocol was immunoSEQ multiplex PCR, while the TCRdb copy is restricted to in-frame clones and leaves out a portion. The sample includes about 77,000 clones, approximately 82% seen only once; the top ten take around 0.8%. This chain joins TRBV5-1 and TRBJ1-2, with 7 positions matching TRBD1. This sample comprised CD4+ or CD8+ T cells sorted from blood, obtained in a trial of the OX40 agonist ivuxolimab. The origin of this receptor is an adult with an advanced solid tumor such as melanoma, head and neck, liver or kidney cancer. The DNA of the CDR3 is TGCGCCAGCAGCACCGGAGAACAGGGGAGGTATGGCTACACCTTC. Protein sequence: CASSTGEQGRYGYTF.